A selection of T cell receptor beta chains follows, all from one sample in a study of shared clonotypes between healthy human individuals. The assay was immunoSEQ multiplex PCR, and TCRdb's table has in-frame clones only and misses some. Seen here are 1,400,000 or so clones, around 98.5% observed once, and the top ten hold around 0.38%. The sequenced sample was naive CD4+ T cells sorted from blood. These receptors all come from a man aged 30 to 45 in good health. The CDR3 runs from the conserved cysteine through the conserved F or W. The order of the fields is J gene, V gene, clone size, D gene, CDR3 protein, CDR3 DNA. A D gene is named only where the DNA matches it firmly. Some rows have no size entry. The others give once, few or many, or a class for an expanded clone.

J gene: TRBJ2-5; V gene: TRBV2; clone size: NA; D gene: TRBD1; CDR3 protein: CASSDYRGQETQYF; CDR3 DNA: TGTGCCAGCAGTGATTACAGGGGCCAAGAGACCCAGTACTTC
J gene: TRBJ2-2; V gene: TRBV2; clone size: NA; D gene: NA; CDR3 protein: CASREGLLGDTGELFF; CDR3 DNA: TGTGCCAGCAGAGAAGGACTCCTAGGGGACACCGGGGAGCTGTTTTTT
J gene: TRBJ2-2; V gene: TRBV5-1; clone size: NA; D gene: NA; CDR3 protein: CASSRSTGNTGELFF; CDR3 DNA: TGCGCCAGCAGCCGATCGACAGGGAACACCGGGGAGCTGTTTTTT
J gene: TRBJ2-1; V gene: TRBV7-2; clone size: NA; D gene: NA; CDR3 protein: CASSLARGSNEQFF; CDR3 DNA: TGTGCCAGCAGCTTAGCCCGGGGGTCCAATGAGCAGTTCTTC
J gene: TRBJ2-1; V gene: TRBV5-1; clone size: NA; D gene: TRBD2; CDR3 protein: CASSPGLAGYNEQFF; CDR3 DNA: TGCGCCAGCAGCCCGGGACTAGCGGGATACAATGAGCAGTTCTTC
J gene: TRBJ2-5; V gene: TRBV7-9; clone size: NA; D gene: NA; CDR3 protein: CASSSSTYQETQYF; CDR3 DNA: TGTGCCAGCAGCTCTTCAACGTACCAAGAGACCCAGTACTTC
J gene: TRBJ2-7; V gene: TRBV11-2; clone size: NA; D gene: TRBD2; CDR3 protein: CASSTRTSGTFEQYF; CDR3 DNA: TGTGCCAGCAGCACCCGGACTAGCGGGACGTTCGAGCAGTACTTC
J gene: TRBJ2-7; V gene: TRBV9; clone size: NA; D gene: TRBD2; CDR3 protein: CASSVDVAGGPYEQYF; CDR3 DNA: TGTGCCAGCAGCGTAGATGTAGCGGGAGGGCCTTACGAGCAGTACTTC
J gene: TRBJ2-1; V gene: TRBV7-6; clone size: NA; D gene: NA; CDR3 protein: CASSLALESSYNEQFF; CDR3 DNA: TGTGCCAGCAGCTTAGCTTTAGAGAGCTCCTACAATGAGCAGTTCTTC
J gene: TRBJ2-1; V gene: TRBV30; clone size: NA; D gene: TRBD2; CDR3 protein: CAWSWAGVRYNEQFF; CDR3 DNA: TGTGCCTGGAGTTGGGCGGGAGTAAGGTACAATGAGCAGTTCTTC
J gene: TRBJ1-1; V gene: TRBV5-4; clone size: NA; D gene: NA; CDR3 protein: CASSLAQRGTEAFF; CDR3 DNA: TGTGCCAGCAGCTTGGCCCAAAGAGGCACTGAAGCTTTCTTT
J gene: TRBJ2-3; V gene: TRBV12-1; clone size: NA; D gene: NA; CDR3 protein: CASSSGSRDSQHTDTQYF; CDR3 DNA: TGTGCCAGCAGCTCCGGGAGCCGGGACAGTCAACACACAGATACGCAGTATTTT
J gene: TRBJ2-5; V gene: TRBV18; clone size: NA; D gene: NA; CDR3 protein: CASSPPPAVDEETQYF; CDR3 DNA: TGTGCCAGCTCACCACCCCCTGCTGTGGACGAAGAGACCCAGTACTTC
J gene: TRBJ1-5; V gene: TRBV6-5; clone size: NA; D gene: NA; CDR3 protein: CASSPTQPRGQPQHF; CDR3 DNA: TGTGCCAGCAGTCCCACCCAGCCCCGGGGTCAGCCCCAGCATTTT
J gene: TRBJ2-7; V gene: TRBV7-9; clone size: NA; D gene: NA; CDR3 protein: CASSASNEQYF; CDR3 DNA: TGTGCCAGCAGCGCCTCAAACGAGCAGTACTTC
J gene: TRBJ2-2; V gene: TRBV6-1; clone size: NA; D gene: NA; CDR3 protein: CASSELGYTGELFF; CDR3 DNA: TGTGCCAGCAGTGAACTCGGGTACACCGGGGAGCTGTTTTTT
J gene: TRBJ2-2; V gene: TRBV25-1; clone size: NA; D gene: TRBD2; CDR3 protein: CASSELKSSGTGELFF; CDR3 DNA: TGTGCCAGCAGTGAATTAAAATCTAGCGGCACCGGGGAGCTGTTTTTT
J gene: TRBJ2-3; V gene: TRBV21-1; clone size: NA; D gene: NA; CDR3 protein: CASSSLRGYTQYF; CDR3 DNA: TGTGCCAGCAGCAGTCTGAGAGGTTATACGCAGTATTTT
J gene: TRBJ1-1; V gene: TRBV6-5; clone size: NA; D gene: NA; CDR3 protein: CASSYSRGTGTTEAFF; CDR3 DNA: TGTGCCAGCAGTTACTCGAGAGGCACCGGGACAACTGAAGCTTTCTTT
J gene: TRBJ1-5; V gene: TRBV28; clone size: NA; D gene: NA; CDR3 protein: CASGTGTQHF; CDR3 DNA: TGTGCCAGCGGAACGGGAACCCAGCATTTT
J gene: TRBJ2-7; V gene: TRBV29-1; clone size: NA; D gene: TRBD2; CDR3 protein: CSVLAGRLYEQYF; CDR3 DNA: TGCAGCGTGCTAGCGGGAAGGCTCTACGAGCAGTACTTC
J gene: TRBJ1-5; V gene: TRBV7-2; clone size: NA; D gene: TRBD1; CDR3 protein: CASSPGGTGGYQPQHF; CDR3 DNA: TGTGCCAGCAGCCCCGGCGGGACAGGGGGTTATCAGCCCCAGCATTTT
J gene: TRBJ2-3; V gene: TRBV28; clone size: NA; D gene: TRBD2; CDR3 protein: CASSFSMSVLAEDSTQYF; CDR3 DNA: TGTGCCAGCAGTTTTTCTATGTCTGTACTAGCGGAAGACAGTACGCAGTATTTT
J gene: TRBJ2-1; V gene: TRBV27; clone size: NA; D gene: NA; CDR3 protein: CASLPPARGEQFF; CDR3 DNA: TGTGCCAGCCTCCCCCCAGCCCGGGGAGAGCAGTTCTTC
J gene: TRBJ1-2; V gene: TRBV5-1; clone size: few; D gene: TRBD1; CDR3 protein: CASSLGQGNYGYTF; CDR3 DNA: TGCGCCAGCAGCTTGGGACAGGGGAACTATGGCTACACCTTC
J gene: TRBJ2-1; V gene: TRBV11-3; clone size: NA; D gene: TRBD2; CDR3 protein: CASSELAGGPYNEQFF; CDR3 DNA: TGTGCCAGCAGCGAACTAGCGGGAGGCCCCTACAATGAGCAGTTCTTC
J gene: TRBJ1-4; V gene: TRBV5-1; clone size: NA; D gene: NA; CDR3 protein: CASSFSGGGEKLFF; CDR3 DNA: TGCGCCAGCAGCTTTTCCGGGGGAGGTGAAAAACTGTTTTTT
J gene: TRBJ2-1; V gene: TRBV19; clone size: NA; D gene: NA; CDR3 protein: CASSTEMGEQFF; CDR3 DNA: TGTGCCAGTAGTACAGAGATGGGTGAGCAGTTCTTC
J gene: TRBJ2-1; V gene: TRBV2; clone size: NA; D gene: NA; CDR3 protein: CASSEIGQNEQFF; CDR3 DNA: TGTGCCAGCAGTGAAATAGGACAGAATGAGCAGTTCTTC
J gene: TRBJ1-2; V gene: TRBV30; clone size: NA; D gene: NA; CDR3 protein: CAWSDELWGYTF; CDR3 DNA: TGTGCCTGGAGTGACGAACTCTGGGGCTACACCTTC
J gene: TRBJ1-5; V gene: TRBV28; clone size: NA; D gene: TRBD1; CDR3 protein: CASSRRDRGYRQPQHF; CDR3 DNA: TGTGCCAGCAGTCGCAGGGACAGGGGTTATCGGCAGCCCCAGCATTTT
J gene: TRBJ1-4; V gene: TRBV11-2; clone size: NA; D gene: TRBD1; CDR3 protein: CASSLFGTVAPNEKLFF; CDR3 DNA: TGTGCCAGCAGCTTATTTGGGACAGTCGCCCCTAATGAAAAACTGTTTTTT